One and the same sample provided the 16 T cell receptor beta chains below, sequenced in a study of T-cell reconstitution after alpha-beta-depleted transplantation in children. Library preparation (for TCRbeta) was performed with unique molecular identifiers. TCRdb redid the calling of the PCR reads with MiXCR, one entry per CDR3 protein. The sample carries hundreds of thousands of distinct CDR3 sequences, around 13% recorded once. The sample consisted of PBMCs, taken before TCRalphabeta/CD19-depleted stem cell transplant. The receptors shown here come from a girl aged 2 to 9 with congenital amegakaryocytic thrombocytopenia, due to receive a stem cell transplant.

This clonotype was found a few times. The V gene is TRBV3-1, the J gene TRBJ1-1; 7 nucleotides match TRBD1. CDR1 and CDR2 from the germline V gene are LGHDT and YNNKEL (reference sequence). V was pared by 1 base and J by 0 bases, with 2 bases of the junction left unmatched. The CDR3 loop spans 15 amino acids. CDR3 sequence reads: CASSQGGTVNTEAFF. CDR3 DNA: TGTGCCAGCAGCCAAGGGGGGACAGTGAACACTGAAGCTTTCTTT.

This clonotype was seen only a few times. The CDR3 region has the DNA TGTGCCAGCGGAGGACTAGCGGGAGGCGGTGAGCAGTTCTTC. Amino acids: CASGGLAGGGEQFF. This chain uses TRBV2 with TRBJ2-1, with TRBD2 matching over 14 bases. The CDR3 covers 14 residues. V dropped 8 bases and J dropped 9; count of bases not matched to a gene: 6. CDR1 SNHLY and CDR2 FYNNEI come from the germline V gene. The whole variable domain, remainder taken from reference TRBV2 and TRBJ2-1, is EPEVTQTPSHQVTQMGQEVILRCVPISNHLYFYWYRQILGQKVEFLVSFYNNEISEKSEIFDDQFSVERPDGSNFTLKIRSTKLEDSAMYFCASGGLAGGGEQFFGPGTRLTVL.

This clonotype occurred many times. This chain connects TRBV20-1 to TRBJ2-7; TRBD2 matches 9 bases. This CDR3 comprises 14 residues. Per germline, CDR1 DFQATT and CDR2 SNEGSKA (reference sequence). V was pared by 1 base and J by 3 bases, with 4 bases of the junction left unmatched. In nucleotides, the CDR3 is TGCAGTGCTAGAGCCCCTAGCGGGGACTACGAGCAGTACTTC. This sequence encodes CSARAPSGDYEQYF.

This clonotype occurred many times. V is TRBV5-1 and J is TRBJ2-3; 13 bases line up with TRBD2. Per the germline V gene, CDR1 is SGHRS and CDR2 is YFSETQ. Losses at the gene ends were 3 bases for V and 8 bases for J; bases not matched to a gene: 3. There are 14 residues in the CDR3. This CDR3 reads CASSSGTSGTTQYF. CDR3 bases: TGCGCCAGCAGCTCCGGGACTAGCGGGACTACGCAGTATTTT.

The chain couples TRBV5-1 to TRBJ2-7; 8 nucleotides align to TRBD1. The germline CDR1 and CDR2 sequences are SGHRS and YFSETQ. This CDR3 has 17 residues. Unmatched junction bases numbered 8, after V lost 0 bases and J lost 0 bases. Here the CDR3 reads CASSLGQGLLSSYEQYF. CDR3 bases: TGCGCCAGCAGCTTGGGACAGGGGCTATTATCCTCCTACGAGCAGTACTTC. The whole variable domain, remainder taken from reference TRBV5-1 and TRBJ2-7, is KAGVTQTPRYLIKTRGQQVTLSCSPISGHRSVSWYQQTPGQGLQFLFEYFSETQRNKGNFPGRFSGRQFSNSRSEMNVSTLELGDSALYLCASSLGQGLLSSYEQYFGPGTRLTVT.

In this sample, this clonotype turned up many times. The rearrangement uses TRBV6-1 and TRBJ2-2, with 8 bases matching TRBD2. The CDR3 has 13 residues. V gave up 6 bases and J gave up 5 bases; unmatched junction bases: 2. CDR1 and CDR2 from the germline V gene are MNHNS and SASEGT. The CDR3 protein is CASRASGTGELFF. The CDR3 DNA reads TGTGCCAGCAGGGCTAGCGGGACCGGGGAGCTGTTTTTT.

In its sample, this clonotype was seen many times. CDR3 region: CASSPNSGTGTDTQYF. The CDR3 nucleotides are TGTGCCAGCAGCCCAAATTCCGGGACTGGGACAGATACGCAGTATTTT. The chain has TRBV7-2 and TRBJ2-3, with D maybe TRBD2 (6 bases). Trimming shortened V by 5 bases and J by 3 bases, and 18 bases separated the two germline ends. The CDR3 contains 16 residues. Germline V CDR1 and CDR2: SGHTA, FQGNSA.

This clonotype has ten or more counts. The CDR3 region has the DNA TGCGCCAGCAGCTCCGGGACACCAAACTTGGGCACCCAGTACTTC. Protein: CASSSGTPNLGTQYF. The chain combines TRBV5-1 with TRBJ2-5, with a possible D match to TRBD1 (6 bases). This CDR3 spans 15 amino acids. V shed 3 bases and J shed 8 bases, with 20 bases lying between them. Per the germline V gene, CDR1 is SGHRS and CDR2 is YFSETQ.

The CDR3 reads CASSFSGRPTDTQYF. CDR3 nucleotide sequence: TGCGCCAGCAGCTTTAGCGGGAGGCCCACAGATACGCAGTATTTT. The chain has TRBV5-1 and TRBJ2-3, with 10 bases that match TRBD2. The CDR3 is 15 residues long. The J segment lost 2 bases and the V segment lost 2 bases, leaving 2 bases of the junction unmatched. In germline, CDR1 is SGHRS, CDR2 YFSETQ.

This clonotype was counted many times. The chain has TRBV12-3 or TRBV12-4 and TRBJ2-3; 7 bases agree with TRBD1. Trimming at V came to 6 bases and at J to 0 bases, leaving 6 bases not matched to a gene. The CDR3 length is 15 residues. DNA of the CDR3: TGTGCCAGCAGCCGCCAGGGGGTTAGCACAGATACGCAGTATTTT. Protein sequence: CASSRQGVSTDTQYF.

This clonotype was observed many times. The V call is TRBV13, the J call TRBJ2-1; possible D gene TRBD2, 6 bases. The CDR3 is made up of 15 amino acids. Germline CDR1 PRHDT, CDR2 FYEKMQ (reference sequence). Trimming left V 2 bases short and J 2 bases short, with 10 bases between. The CDR3 sequence is CASSLSLAAYNEQFF. As DNA, the CDR3 is TGTGCCAGCAGCTTAAGTTTAGCGGCCTACAATGAGCAGTTCTTC.

As concerns this clonotype: Given the absence of the conserved phenylalanine or tryptophan at the CDR3 end, a read error is likely. No DNA is shown, since the ends of the CDR3 on it are uncertain; the CDR3 is the one TCRdb lists. The gene calls are TRBV5-5 and TRBJ2-1; TRBD2, the table's D call, was not compared with the DNA. The CDR3 adds up to 12 amino acids, both ends counted. Germline-derived CDR1 and CDR2 are SGHKS and YYEKEE (reference sequence). CDR3 sequence reads: CASSLGFRTFWI.

This clonotype was recorded many times. The chain couples TRBV12-3 or TRBV12-4 to TRBJ2-6; no definite D call. The CDR3 runs 14 residues. V shed 8 bases and J shed 2 bases, with 10 bases lying between them. This chain's CDR3 is CASATGAGANVLTF. CDR3 in DNA: TGTGCCAGCGCCACCGGCGCTGGGGCCAACGTCCTGACTTTC.

There are a few counts of this clonotype. The V gene is TRBV7-8, the J gene TRBJ2-1, with D perhaps matching TRBD1 (6 bases). V gave up 5 bases and J gave up 5 bases, with 19 bases separating them. Germline V gives CDR1 SGHVS, CDR2 FQNEAQ. CDR3 size: 16 residues. This chain's CDR3 is CASSRHRDTMDNEQFF. The DNA for the CDR3 is TGTGCCAGCAGCCGACACCGGGACACGATGGACAATGAGCAGTTCTTC. Based on the CDR3 plus reference TRBV7-8 and TRBJ2-1, the full variable domain is GAGVSQSPRYKVAKRGQDVALRCDPISGHVSLFWYQQALGQGPEFLTYFQNEAQLDKSGLPSDRFFAERPEGSVSTLKIQRTQQEDSAVYLCASSRHRDTMDNEQFFGPGTRLTVL.

The chain carries TRBV10-3 and TRBJ1-1; the D gene is possibly TRBD1 (6 bases). This CDR3 spans 13 amino acids. The germline V gene encodes CDR1 ENHRY and CDR2 SYGVKD. V was cut by 6 bases and J by 4 bases, with 12 bases left in between. CDR3 in DNA: TGTGCCATCAGCCCACAGGGACGCACTGAAGCTTTCTTT. This codes for CAISPQGRTEAFF.

Ten or more counts support this clonotype. The chain combines TRBV7-6 with TRBJ2-5; D gene unclear. Germline CDR1 SGHVS, CDR2 FNYEAQ. Trimming shortened V by 4 bases and J by 1 base, and 10 bases separated the two germline ends. The CDR3 extends over 14 amino acids. CDR3 in amino acids: CASSSPSVQETQYF. CDR3 in DNA: TGTGCCAGCAGCTCCCCGAGCGTCCAAGAGACCCAGTACTTC.